The 11 T cell receptor beta chains given below trace back to one sample, sequenced in a study of OX40 agonist ivuxolimab in advanced cancers. Method: immunoSEQ multiplex PCR; TCRdb's copy keeps in-frame clones and lacks some. Of approximately 47,000 clones listed, around 90% are singletons. This material consisted of CD4+ or CD8+ T cells sorted from blood, taken in a trial of the OX40 agonist ivuxolimab. The receptors derive from an adult with an advanced solid tumor such as melanoma, head and neck, liver or kidney cancer.

The rearrangement joins TRBV28 to TRBJ2-7; TRBD2 is a possible D gene (6 bases). Germline V gives CDR1 MDHEN, CDR2 SYDVKM. V was pared by 7 bases and J by 3 bases, with 10 bases between. This CDR3 has 12 residues. CDR3 sequence reads: CASNEGGYEQYF. Written as DNA, the CDR3 is TGTGCCAGCAATGAGGGAGGCTACGAGCAGTACTTC.

V usage is TRBV7-2 and J usage is TRBJ2-7; D is ambiguous. Germline values: CDR1 SGHTA, CDR2 FQGNSA. V was shortened by 3 bases and J by 2 bases, with 2 bases between the two germline ends. This CDR3 contains 11 residues. CDR3 bases: TGTGCCAGCAGCTTGACCTACGAGCAGTACTTC. This sequence encodes CASSLTYEQYF.

V is TRBV4-3 and J is TRBJ1-2, with unresolved D. Germline-derived CDR1 and CDR2 are LGHNA and YSLEER. Between the trimmed V and J ends, which lost 0 bases and 4 bases, there was a span of 12 bases. The CDR3 covers 15 residues. CDR3 protein: CASSQDQLSSYGYTF. CDR3 coding DNA: TGCGCCAGCAGCCAAGATCAGTTATCATCCTATGGCTACACCTTC.

V usage is TRBV11-3 and J usage is TRBJ2-3, with D possibly being TRBD1 or TRBD2 (5 bases each). The CDR3 sequence is 14 residues long. The germline V gene has CDR1 SGHNT and CDR2 YENEEA. With 5 bases removed from V and 2 bases from J, the gap between germline ends came to 11 bases. The CDR3 here is CASSPGRLTDTQYF. DNA of the CDR3: TGTGCCAGCAGCCCGGGACGACTCACAGATACGCAGTATTTT.

The chain carries TRBV6-5 and TRBJ2-3; possibly TRBD1 or TRBD2 for D (6 bases each). V lost 8 bases and J 5 bases, leaving 8 bases between the germline ends. CDR1 is MNHEY, CDR2 SVGAGI, per germline. The CDR3 covers 11 residues. The CDR3 is CASGGLDTQYF. CDR3 DNA: TGTGCCAGCGGGGGGCTAGATACGCAGTATTTT.

This rearrangement joins TRBV27 to TRBJ1-6; D is unresolved. This CDR3 is built from 14 residues. Germline loops: CDR1 MNHEY, CDR2 SMNVEV (reference sequence). The V end was cut by 1 base, the J end by 6 bases, with 7 bases between. CDR3 coding DNA: TGTGCCAGCAGTTTATTCGTGGGTAATTCACCCCTCCACTTT. Residues: CASSLFVGNSPLHF.

There are a few counts of this clone. V gene TRBV7-9 combines with J gene TRBJ1-5; D gene ambiguous. The CDR3 extends over 13 amino acids. Germline values: CDR1 SEHNR, CDR2 FQNEAQ (reference sequence). Trimming shortened V by 1 base and J by 4 bases, and 5 bases separated the two germline ends. CDR3 DNA sequence: TGTGCCAGCAGCTTAGGGGCTAATCAGCCCCAGCATTTT. Translating it yields CASSLGANQPQHF.

This clone was seen just once. The chain combines TRBV5-1 with TRBJ2-5; D unresolved. The closer fit of TRBJ2-7 to the DNA end suggests the J call may be wrong. The germline gives CDR1 SGHRS, CDR2 YFSETQ. The CDR3 is made up of 12 amino acids. CDR3 in amino acids: CASSLISYEQYF. In nucleotides, the CDR3 is TGCGCCAGCAGCTTGATTTCCTACGAGCAGTACTTC.

The rearrangement uses TRBV4-3 and TRBJ2-3, with TRBD2 matching over 11 bases. CDR1 is LGHNA and CDR2 is YSLEER in the germline V gene. This CDR3 is built from 19 residues. V was pared by 0 bases and J by 1 base, with 9 bases of the junction left unmatched. In DNA form, the CDR3 reads TGCGCCAGCAGCCAAGAATGGATAGCGGGGGGGCCAGGCACAGATACGCAGTATTTT. This gives the protein CASSQEWIAGGPGTDTQYF.

The chain uses TRBV5-4 and TRBJ2-7, with D possibly being TRBD1 (5 bases). Trimming removed 9 bases at V and 6 bases at J, with 13 bases between. Germline CDR1 and CDR2: SGHNT and YYREEE (reference sequence). The CDR3 extends over 11 amino acids. CDR3 amino acids: CATFQGSEQYF. In nucleotides, the CDR3 is TGTGCCACCTTTCAGGGTTCCGAGCAGTACTTC.

The V gene is TRBV27, the J gene TRBJ2-7; 9 positions match TRBD1. The germline V gene encodes CDR1 MNHEY and CDR2 SMNVEV (reference sequence). V shed 7 bases and J 4 bases; nucleotides not matched to a gene: 8. This CDR3 contains 14 residues. As DNA, the CDR3 is TGTGCCAGCACCCCGGGACAGGGAATTTACGAGCAGTACTTC. Translation: CASTPGQGIYEQYF.